What follows describes a single T cell receptor beta chain. This specimen belongs to a study of blood T cell repertoires in COVID-19. The wider study: Researchers got acute and convalescent COVID-19 samples from the United States, Italy and Spain.

As originally analysed: Counts of nucleated cells, estimated from reference gene primer amplification, were obtained. Clones were read by immunoSEQ multiplex PCR, and TCRdb kept only the in-frame ones, dropping some. The D gene and trimming were derived from the DNA, and the V and J assignments and clone size from that table. The table lists 150,000 to 200,000 clones, 85% of them singletons, with around 1% in the top ten. Those enrolled in Seattle joined during active infection and were followed longitudinally afterward. The CDR3 is 14 amino acids. The V gene end was trimmed by 3 bases and the J gene end by 4 bases; junction bases not matched to a gene: 5. In germline, CDR1 is MNHEY, CDR2 SMNVEV (reference sequence).

The TCR sequence derives from a man between 60 and 75 years old with COVID-19, enrolled during active disease. The chain has TRBV27 and TRBJ1-1; TRBD1 aligns across 7 bases. The specimen was peripheral blood. The CDR3 protein is CASSFDRAITEAFF. For the CDR3, the DNA is TGTGCCAGCAGTTTCGACAGGGCAATCACTGAAGCTTTCTTT.